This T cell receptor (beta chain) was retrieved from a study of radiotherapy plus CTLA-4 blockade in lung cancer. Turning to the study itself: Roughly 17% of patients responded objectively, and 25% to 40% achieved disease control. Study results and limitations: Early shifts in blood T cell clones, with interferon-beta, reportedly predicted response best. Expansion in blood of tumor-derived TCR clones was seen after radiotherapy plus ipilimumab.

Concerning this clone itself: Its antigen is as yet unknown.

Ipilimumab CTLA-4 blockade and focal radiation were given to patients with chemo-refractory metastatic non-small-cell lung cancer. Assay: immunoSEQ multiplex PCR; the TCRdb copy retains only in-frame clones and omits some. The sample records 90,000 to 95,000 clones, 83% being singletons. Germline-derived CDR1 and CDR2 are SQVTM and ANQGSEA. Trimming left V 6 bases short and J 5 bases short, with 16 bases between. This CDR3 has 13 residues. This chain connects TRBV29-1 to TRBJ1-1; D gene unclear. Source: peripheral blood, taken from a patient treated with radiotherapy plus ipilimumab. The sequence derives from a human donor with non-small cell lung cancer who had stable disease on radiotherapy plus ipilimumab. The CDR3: CSVTPLKWTEAFF. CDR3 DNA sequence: TGCAGCGTGACCCCCTTGAAGTGGACTGAAGCTTTCTTT.